Presented here are 31 T cell receptor beta chains from one specimen sequenced in a study of blood T cell repertoires in COVID-19. Some clones are missing from TCRdb's copy, which holds only in-frame ones; the method was immunoSEQ multiplex PCR. The data hold over 150,000 clones, with over 70% observed a single time. Sequenced sample: peripheral blood. The origin of the receptors is a woman aged 35 to 49 with COVID-19, enrolled during active disease.

This rearrangement joins TRBV6-6 to TRBJ2-4; 10 bases map to TRBD2. The CDR3 sequence is 17 residues long. CDR1 is MNHNY and CDR2 is SVGAGI in the germline V gene (reference sequence). Germline trimming cut 5 bases from V and 8 bases from J; bases unmatched to any gene: 15. CDR3 sequence: CASSLRQVGTSEYIQYF. CDR3 coding DNA: TGTGCCAGCAGTCTTAGACAGGTCGGGACTAGCGAGTACATTCAGTACTTC.

The V and J genes are TRBV7-6 and TRBJ1-2; 10 bases line up with TRBD1. V lost 5 bases and J lost 7; bases outside the gene matches: 7. The germline V gene has CDR1 SGHVS and CDR2 FNYEAQ. This CDR3 has 14 amino acids. The CDR3 region has the DNA TGTGCCAGCAGCGCCTGGGACAGGGGCGGTGGCTACACCTTC. This codes for CASSAWDRGGGYTF.

The V call is TRBV3-1 (or the pseudogene TRBV3-2), the J call TRBJ1-5, with D hard to call. The CDR3 length is 13 residues. CDR1 LGHDT and CDR2 YNNKEL come from the germline V gene (reference sequence). V lost 4 bases and J lost 5, with 9 bases in between. CDR3 sequence: CASSLYRDQPQHF. CDR3 DNA sequence: TGTGCCAGCAGCCTCTACCGGGATCAGCCCCAGCATTTT.

This rearrangement joins TRBV5-1 to TRBJ2-1, with 8 bases aligning to TRBD2. V lost 7 bases to trimming and J lost 10 bases; unmatched junction nucleotides: 16. This CDR3 is 15 amino acids long. Germline V gene data show CDR1 as SGHRS and CDR2 as YFSETQ. The CDR3 spells CASGLTSGTIVEQFF. Written as DNA, the CDR3 is TGCGCCAGCGGCCTTACTAGCGGAACCATAGTGGAGCAGTTCTTC. Supplemented by reference TRBV5-1 and TRBJ2-1, the full variable domain reads KAGVTQTPRYLIKTRGQQVTLSCSPISGHRSVSWYQQTPGQGLQFLFEYFSETQRNKGNFPGRFSGRQFSNSRSEMNVSTLELGDSALYLCASGLTSGTIVEQFFGPGTRLTVL.

J is TRBJ2-3 and V is TRBV6-4, with 13 bases lining up with TRBD2. Germline CDR1 and CDR2: MRHNA and SNTAGT. CDR3 length: 16 amino acids. The J segment lost 4 bases and the V segment lost 3 bases, leaving 4 bases of the junction unmatched. For the CDR3, the DNA is TGTGCCAGCAGTGAAACTAGCGGGGGGGCCCCAGATACGCAGTATTTT. This translates into CASSETSGGAPDTQYF.

This clone turned up a few times. The chain uses TRBV19 and TRBJ2-7; 8 bases agree with TRBD1. The CDR3 runs to 15 residues. Germline-derived CDR1 and CDR2 are LNHDA and SQIVND (reference sequence). The V and J ends lost 6 bases and 0 bases, in that order; junction bases with no gene match: 7. The CDR3 protein is CASSPDRDGSYEQYF. CDR3 in DNA: TGTGCCAGTAGCCCGGACAGGGACGGCTCCTACGAGCAGTACTTC.

The chain carries TRBV5-1 and TRBJ2-7; 7 nucleotides align to TRBD1. V shed 1 base, J shed 4 bases, and the junction held 14 bases outside the gene matches. This CDR3 has 17 amino acids. Germline CDR1 reads SGHRS; CDR2 reads YFSETQ. This CDR3 reads CASSLTGVLRSSYEQYF. The CDR3 bases are TGCGCCAGCAGCTTGACAGGGGTCCTACGCTCTAGTTACGAGCAGTACTTC.

J is TRBJ1-5 and V is TRBV5-8, with TRBD1 matching over 10 bases. The V gene's germline CDR1 is SGHTS and CDR2 YDEGEE. J was trimmed by 5 bases and V by 0 bases; bases with no gene match: 2. This CDR3 comprises 15 residues. The CDR3 spells CASSLEDRGDQPQHF. DNA of the CDR3: TGTGCCAGCAGCTTGGAGGACAGGGGGGATCAGCCCCAGCATTTT.

This clone appeared a single time. This chain connects TRBV20-1 to TRBJ2-2; a weak D match, TRBD2 (6 bases). Trimming took 3 bases from V and 1 from J, leaving 15 bases between them. This CDR3 spans 16 amino acids. Germline V CDR1 and CDR2: DFQATT, SNEGSKA (reference sequence). Here the CDR3 reads CSASVTWGVNTGELFF. The CDR3 DNA is TGCAGTGCTAGTGTGACTTGGGGGGTGAACACCGGGGAGCTGTTTTTT.

The CDR3 bases are TGCAGCGCCAGGAAGGAACGATCCTCCTACGAGCAGTACTTC. Amino acid sequence: CSARKERSSYEQYF. The chain joins TRBV29-1 to TRBJ2-7; D is undetermined. The germline CDR1 and CDR2 sequences are SQVTM and ANQGSEA. This CDR3 has 14 amino acids. The V end was cut by 7 bases, the J end by 0 bases, with 16 bases between.

This chain joins TRBV27 and TRBJ2-7; D is ambiguous. The V end lost 6 bases, the J end lost 1 base, and 4 bases lay between the germline ends. The CDR3 totals 11 residues. Germline V CDR1 and CDR2: MNHEY, SMNVEV (reference sequence). CDR3 protein: CASSGSYEQYF. CDR3 coding DNA: TGTGCCAGCAGCGGGTCCTACGAGCAGTACTTC.

Points on this clone: Other DNA variants within this sample encode the same CDR3. The rearrangement links TRBV5-4 to TRBJ2-5; D gene unclear. V shed 0 bases and J shed 5 bases, with 8 bases lying between them. Germline loops: CDR1 SGHNT, CDR2 YYREEE (reference sequence). The CDR3 runs 13 residues. The CDR3 DNA sequence: TGTGCCAGCAGCTTGGCCGGGTTGGAGACCCAGTACTTC. This gives the protein CASSLAGLETQYF.

The gene calls are TRBV7-2 and TRBJ1-4, with 9 bases fitting TRBD1. Germline CDR1 is SGHTA and CDR2 is FQGNSA. This CDR3 is built from 16 residues. J gave up 3 bases and V 5 bases, and 7 bases lay outside the gene matches. The CDR3 nucleotides read TGTGCCAGCAGCCACGGGACAGGGAGGTCTAATGAAAAACTGTTTTTT. Translation gives CASSHGTGRSNEKLFF.

The J gene is TRBJ2-7, the V gene TRBV6-5; the match to TRBD2 covers 7 bases. The CDR3 has 13 residues. Germline V lookup: CDR1 MNHEY, CDR2 SVGAGI. The V segment lost 7 bases and the J segment 3 bases; nucleotides outside the gene matches: 6. CDR3 in DNA: TGTGCCAGCATGGCGGGGGTTATCTACGAGCAGTACTTC. Translated: CASMAGVIYEQYF.

This clone has just a few counts. The rearrangement joins TRBV6-5 to TRBJ1-6; no reliable D call. The CDR3 runs 15 residues. Germline-derived CDR1 and CDR2 are MNHEY and SVGAGI. Trimming took 5 bases from V and 0 from J, leaving 8 bases between them. In nucleotides, the CDR3 is TGTGCCAGCAGTCTGGGGAGCTCCTATAATTCACCCCTCCACTTT. Residues: CASSLGSSYNSPLHF.

The J gene is TRBJ1-4, the V gene TRBV11-2, with TRBD1 matching over 7 bases. The CDR3 runs to 16 residues. Germline assignment: CDR1 SGHAT and CDR2 FQNNGV. V lost 1 base, J lost 3 bases, and 5 bases stayed unmatched. The DNA of the CDR3 is TGTGCCAGCAGCTTAGGCTACAGGGGTGCTAATGAAAAACTGTTTTTT. Its translation: CASSLGYRGANEKLFF.

The rearrangement joins TRBV28 to TRBJ1-3, with a possible D match to TRBD1 (6 bases). CDR1 MDHEN and CDR2 SYDVKM come from the germline V gene. The CDR3 is 16 residues long. Trimming pared 3 bases from V and 2 bases from J, leaving 14 bases between. CDR3 DNA sequence: TGTGCCAGCAGTTTGGGCAGCGGGGGCACTGGAAACACCATATATTTT. Amino acids: CASSLGSGGTGNTIYF.

CDR3 residues: CASSEGTFYNEQFF. As DNA, the CDR3 is TGTGCCAGCAGCGAAGGGACTTTCTACAATGAGCAGTTCTTC. The V gene is TRBV7-9, the J gene TRBJ2-1; TRBD2 might be the D (6 bases). V was trimmed by 5 bases and J by 3 bases, leaving 11 bases between them. CDR1 and CDR2 (germline): SEHNR, FQNEAQ (reference sequence). There are 14 residues in the CDR3.

The chain couples TRBV6-5 to TRBJ2-1; 9 bases are a match to TRBD2. From germline, CDR1 is MNHEY and CDR2 SVGAGI. CDR3 length: 12 residues. J was trimmed by 10 bases and V by 8 bases; bases with no gene match: 6. This CDR3 is CASSRGGAEQFF. As DNA, the CDR3 is TGTGCCAGCTCCCGCGGGGGGGCGGAGCAGTTCTTC.

The V gene is TRBV10-3, the J gene TRBJ1-1, with a possible D match to TRBD1 (6 bases). V lost 6 bases, J lost 3 bases, and 8 bases lay in between. The CDR3 consists of 12 residues. Germline assignment: CDR1 ENHRY and CDR2 SYGVKD. The DNA of the CDR3 is TGTGCCATCAGACAGGGTGACACTGAAGCTTTCTTT. Translated: CAIRQGDTEAFF.

V usage is TRBV27 and J usage is TRBJ1-5; D is possibly TRBD1 (5 bases). The germline V and J ends were trimmed by 8 bases and 0 bases, with 20 bases remaining between them. CDR3 length: 17 amino acids. Germline CDR1 and CDR2: MNHEY and SMNVEV (reference sequence). CDR3 sequence reads: CASGAGFGFYSNQPQHF. DNA of the CDR3: TGTGCCAGCGGGGCAGGGTTTGGGTTTTATAGCAATCAGCCCCAGCATTTT.

The chain employs TRBV7-2 and TRBJ2-3, with TRBD1 matching over 8 bases. Germline V gives CDR1 SGHTA, CDR2 FQGNSA. The ends lost 5 bases at V and 2 bases at J; junction bases unmatched: 9. CDR3 length equals 16 residues. The CDR3: CASSPWGTGVTDTQYF. CDR3 bases: TGTGCCAGCAGCCCCTGGGGGACAGGAGTCACAGATACGCAGTATTTT.

V gene TRBV21-1 combines with J gene TRBJ2-3; the table names TRBD2, a call not compared with the DNA. TRBV21-1 is given as a pseudogene. This CDR3 comprises 17 residues. CDR3 nucleotide sequence: TGTGCCAGCAGCACGCTCCCTAGCGCCAAGAGGGCAGATACGCAGTATTTT. It specifies CASSTLPSAKRADTQYF.

V gene TRBV12-5 combines with J gene TRBJ2-3; no clear D gene. The CDR3 totals 17 residues. Trimming took 7 bases from V and 0 from J, leaving 20 bases between them. Germline V gene data show CDR1 as LGHNT and CDR2 as FRNRAP. This CDR3 is CASARTHHSRSTDTQYF. In DNA, the CDR3 is TGTGCTAGTGCTAGAACCCACCATTCAAGAAGCACAGATACGCAGTATTTT.

The chain joins TRBV3-1 (or the pseudogene TRBV3-2) to TRBJ1-3; no reliable D call. The ends were cut back, 2 bases at V and 5 bases at J, with 13 bases in the middle. The CDR3 spans 15 residues. The V gene's germline CDR1 is LGHDT and CDR2 YNNKEL (reference sequence). This chain's CDR3 is CASSQNGERRNTIYF. DNA of the CDR3: TGTGCCAGCAGCCAAAACGGGGAGAGGAGAAACACCATATATTTT.

J is TRBJ1-1 and V is TRBV6-5; no clear D gene. The germline gives CDR1 MNHEY, CDR2 SVGAGI. CDR3 length: 11 amino acids. V was trimmed by 7 bases and J by 1 base, leaving 4 bases between them. The CDR3 DNA is TGTGCCAGCAATCAGAACACTGAAGCTTTCTTT. It translates to CASNQNTEAFF.

The chain joins TRBV2 to TRBJ1-2, with TRBD1 matching over 7 bases. The CDR3 runs 13 residues. J gave up 4 bases and V 6 bases, and 5 bases lay outside the gene matches. Germline loops: CDR1 SNHLY, CDR2 FYNNEI. The CDR3 spells CASRDRGLYGYTF. The CDR3 DNA is TGTGCCAGCAGAGATAGGGGGCTCTATGGCTACACCTTC.

The CDR3, as DNA: TGTGCCAGCAGCCAAACTAGCGCTTGGGGGGAGACCCAGTACTTC. Protein product: CASSQTSAWGETQYF. This chain links TRBV3-1 (or the pseudogene TRBV3-2) with TRBJ2-5; 7 bases match TRBD2. This CDR3 has 15 residues. From germline, CDR1 is LGHDT and CDR2 YNNKEL (reference sequence). Losses at the gene ends were 2 bases for V and 5 bases for J; bases not matched to a gene: 8.

In this sample, this clone turned up a few times. Other nucleotide sequences in the sample specify the same CDR3. The chain's CDR3 is CASSLAGTDTQYF. The CDR3 bases are TGTGCCAGTTCTCTTGCGGGCACAGATACGCAGTATTTT. The chain combines TRBV2 with TRBJ2-3; D is undetermined. Trimming took 9 bases from V and 1 from J, leaving 11 bases between them. The CDR3 length is 13 residues. Germline lookup yields CDR1 SNHLY and CDR2 FYNNEI.

V and J are TRBV2 and TRBJ1-5; unclear D gene. The CDR3 covers 15 residues. Germline CDR1 SNHLY, CDR2 FYNNEI. V lost 1 base, J lost 1 base, and 8 bases lay in between. DNA for the CDR3: TGTGCCAGCAGTGAAGTTGGGCTGAGCAATCAGCCCCAGCATTTT. This translates into CASSEVGLSNQPQHF.

The V gene is TRBV5-1, the J gene TRBJ1-1; 9 bases map to TRBD1. CDR3 length: 14 amino acids. The germline gives CDR1 SGHRS, CDR2 YFSETQ. The V segment lost 1 base and the J segment 5 bases; nucleotides outside the gene matches: 3. The CDR3 loop reads CASSLTTGGTEAFF. In DNA form, the CDR3 reads TGCGCCAGCAGCTTGACGACAGGGGGAACTGAAGCTTTCTTT.